A selection of T cell receptor beta chains follows, all from one sample in a study of tumor and adjacent non-tumor tissue in lung cancer. TCRdb called the multiplex PCR reads again in MiXCR, with one record for every CDR3 protein. The data hold fewer than 90,000 distinct CDR3 sequences, with around 76% observed a single time. The specimen sequenced was distant non-tumor lung tissue. The receptors stem from a woman aged 50 to 60 with non-small cell lung cancer. Both conserved end residues are part of each CDR3. A D gene is named only where the DNA matches it firmly. Some rows mark clone size as missing; the rest say once, few, many or name a class of expanded clone.

d_call: TRBD1; clone_size: medium-sized; v_call: TRBV5-5; j_call: TRBJ2-7; cdr3_aa: CASSSTPGQGYEQYF; cdr3_nt: TGTGCCAGCAGCTCAACCCCGGGACAGGGCTACGAGCAGTACTTC
d_call: -; clone_size: -; v_call: TRBV19; j_call: TRBJ1-1; cdr3_aa: CASLGRGSKTEAFF; cdr3_nt: TGTGCCAGCCTAGGTCGAGGTTCGAAAACTGAAGCTTTCTTT
d_call: -; clone_size: many; v_call: TRBV5-6; j_call: TRBJ1-5; cdr3_aa: CASSFGLTSNQPQHF; cdr3_nt: TGTGCCAGCAGCTTCGGACTTACTAGCAATCAGCCCCAGCATTTT
d_call: -; clone_size: -; v_call: TRBV11-2; j_call: TRBJ2-1; cdr3_aa: CPSSLDYSGWHEQFF; cdr3_nt: TGCCCCAGCAGCTTAGATTACAGCGGTTGGCATGAGCAGTTCTTC
d_call: -; clone_size: -; v_call: TRBV4-1; j_call: TRBJ1-2; cdr3_aa: CANSQTGNVYGHTF; cdr3_nt: TGCGCCAACAGCCAAACGGGGAACGTCTATGGCCACACCTTC
d_call: TRBD2; clone_size: -; v_call: TRBV5-3; j_call: TRBJ2-2; cdr3_aa: CARSLRRDYPRVELFF; cdr3_nt: TGTGCCAGAAGCCTGCGCCGGGACTACCCTCGTGTGGAACTGTTTTTT
d_call: -; clone_size: -; v_call: TRBV29-1; j_call: TRBJ2-7; cdr3_aa: CSICLTVFRGPQRNERYF; cdr3_nt: TGCAGCATCTGCCTAACCGTCTTCAGGGGCCCGCAAAGGAACGAGCGGTACTTC
d_call: -; clone_size: -; v_call: TRBV24-1; j_call: TRBJ1-2; cdr3_aa: CATSGTAGYVYIF; cdr3_nt: TGTGCCACCAGTGGGACTGCAGGCTATGTCTACATCTTC
d_call: TRBD1; clone_size: -; v_call: TRBV30; j_call: TRBJ2-2; cdr3_aa: CAWMMGQANAGELFF; cdr3_nt: TGTGCCTGGATGATGGGACAGGCGAACGCCGGGGAGCTGTTCTTT
d_call: -; clone_size: -; v_call: TRBV11-2; j_call: TRBJ1-2; cdr3_aa: CASSLERIGNYGYTF; cdr3_nt: TGTGCCAGCAGCTTAGAGAGAATTGGGAACTATGGCTACACGTTC
d_call: -; clone_size: -; v_call: TRBV6-2/TRBV6-3; j_call: TRBJ2-1; cdr3_aa: CTSSHGRGPGYEQFF; cdr3_nt: TGTACCAGCAGTCACGGGAGGGGGCCTGGATACGAGCAGTTCTTC
d_call: -; clone_size: -; v_call: TRBV5-6; j_call: TRBJ2-4; cdr3_aa: CASSGGTVPLRGMHYF; cdr3_nt: TGTGCCAGCAGCGGCGGGACAGTTCCTTTAAGGGGCATGCATTACTTC
d_call: -; clone_size: -; v_call: TRBV11-2; j_call: TRBJ2-3; cdr3_aa: CASSLGSEDGQYF; cdr3_nt: TGCGCCAGCAGCTTAGGGTCGGAGGATGGGCAGTATTTT
d_call: -; clone_size: many; v_call: TRBV20-1; j_call: TRBJ2-2; cdr3_aa: CSARPTASTGELFF; cdr3_nt: TGCAGTGCTAGGCCCACCGCGAGCACCGGGGAGCTGTTTTTT
d_call: TRBD1; clone_size: -; v_call: TRBV12-3/TRBV12-4; j_call: TRBJ1-6; cdr3_aa: CANRQGRGSPLHF; cdr3_nt: TGTGCCAACAGACAGGGAAGGGGTTCACCCCTCCACTTT
d_call: -; clone_size: -; v_call: TRBV7-8; j_call: TRBJ2-7; cdr3_aa: CASRPTHDYEQYF; cdr3_nt: TGTGCCAGCAGGCCAACCCACGACTACGAGCAGTACTTC
d_call: TRBD2; clone_size: -; v_call: TRBV11-2; j_call: TRBJ2-1; cdr3_aa: CASSFGLSGRGVKQFF; cdr3_nt: TGTGCCAGCAGCTTTGGTCTTAGCGGGAGGGGGGTTAAACAGTTCTTC
d_call: TRBD1; clone_size: once; v_call: TRBV29-1; j_call: TRBJ1-1; cdr3_aa: CSSEGTGGANTEAFF; cdr3_nt: TGCAGCTCTGAAGGGACAGGGGGCGCGAACACTGAGGCTTTCTTT
d_call: -; clone_size: -; v_call: TRBV5-4; j_call: TRBJ2-2; cdr3_aa: CASSKNGVDTGELFF; cdr3_nt: TGTGCCAGCAGCAAAAACGGGGTGGACACCGGGGAGCTATTTTTT
d_call: -; clone_size: -; v_call: TRBV5-4; j_call: TRBJ2-7; cdr3_aa: CVSSLTMWEPPNEQYF; cdr3_nt: TGTGTCAGCAGCTTGACTATGTGGGAGCCTCCTAACGAGCAGTACTTC
d_call: TRBD2; clone_size: -; v_call: TRBV4-1; j_call: TRBJ2-1; cdr3_aa: CAISQINMGLAENEQFF; cdr3_nt: TGCGCCATCAGCCAAATAAACATGGGACTAGCCGAGAATGAGCAGTTCTTC
d_call: -; clone_size: -; v_call: TRBV21-1; j_call: TRBJ1-5; cdr3_aa: CAGAAFGPQHF; cdr3_nt: TGTGCCGGCGCCGCTTTTGGGCCCCAGCATTTT
d_call: -; clone_size: -; v_call: TRBV5-5; j_call: TRBJ2-7; cdr3_aa: CAGSLDGTITYEQYF; cdr3_nt: TGTGCCGGCAGCTTGGATGGCACCATCACCTACGAGCAGTACTTC
d_call: TRBD1; clone_size: -; v_call: TRBV11-1; j_call: TRBJ1-1; cdr3_aa: CASSLQGGTQALF; cdr3_nt: TGTGCCAGCAGCTTACAGGGGGGCACTCAAGCTCTCTTT
d_call: -; clone_size: -; v_call: TRBV29-1; j_call: TRBJ2-1; cdr3_aa: CSVGTWDHNEQFF; cdr3_nt: TGCAGTGTTGGGACATGGGACCACAATGAGCAGTTCTTC
d_call: TRBD2; clone_size: -; v_call: TRBV7-9; j_call: TRBJ2-1; cdr3_aa: CASSPDRGGARNEQFF; cdr3_nt: TGTGCCAGCAGCCCCGACCGGGGAGGGGCTAGGAATGAGCAGTTCTTC
d_call: -; clone_size: -; v_call: TRBV5-1; j_call: TRBJ1-2; cdr3_aa: CASSLTGANYGYTF; cdr3_nt: TGCGCCAGCAGCCTCACCGGGGCCAACTATGGCTACACTTTC
d_call: -; clone_size: many; v_call: TRBV24-1; j_call: TRBJ1-4; cdr3_aa: CATSPATGANEKLFF; cdr3_nt: TGTGCCACCAGTCCCGCGACGGGAGCGAATGAAAAACTGTTTTTT
d_call: TRBD2; clone_size: -; v_call: TRBV7-8; j_call: TRBJ2-1; cdr3_aa: CASSSRLASYNEQLF; cdr3_nt: TGTGCCAGCAGCTCTCGACTAGCGTCCTACAATGAGCAGCTCTTC
d_call: TRBD1; clone_size: -; v_call: TRBV20-1; j_call: TRBJ1-4; cdr3_aa: CSARRGQGLTNEKLYF; cdr3_nt: TGCAGTGCTAGACGGGGACAGGGATTAACTAATGAAAAACTGTATTTT